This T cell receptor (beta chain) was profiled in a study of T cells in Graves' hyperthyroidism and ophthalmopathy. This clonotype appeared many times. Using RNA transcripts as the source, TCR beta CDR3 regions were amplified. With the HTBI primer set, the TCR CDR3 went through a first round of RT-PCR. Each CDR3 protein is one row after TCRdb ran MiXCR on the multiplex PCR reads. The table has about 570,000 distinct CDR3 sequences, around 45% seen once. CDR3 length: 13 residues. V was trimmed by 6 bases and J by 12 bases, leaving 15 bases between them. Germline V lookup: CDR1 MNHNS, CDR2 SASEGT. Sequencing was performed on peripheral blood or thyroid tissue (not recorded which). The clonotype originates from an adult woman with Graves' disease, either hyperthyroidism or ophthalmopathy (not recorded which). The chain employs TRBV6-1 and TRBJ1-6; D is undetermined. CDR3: CASRTSWGRPLHF. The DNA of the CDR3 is TGTGCCAGCAGGACCTCTTGGGGTCGACCCCTCCACTTT.